This T cell receptor (beta chain) was sequenced in a study of CD8 T cells in ankylosing spondylitis (dated by TCRdb to about 2017). With regard to the full study: To find TCR variants linked to disease, the study profiled T cell receptor beta repertoires in ankylosing spondylitis patients and healthy donors. In total, the full study cohort was made up of about 99 healthy donors and some 26 ankylosing spondylitis patients. Peripheral blood samples were taken, and synovial fluid was additionally collected from ankylosing spondylitis patients.

Trimming removed 3 bases from V and 1 base from J; the gene matches leave 1 base unexplained. Taken from cysteine to phenylalanine, the CDR3 has 14 residues. Kept here is only the CDR3 DNA, which spans 42 bases and is read in frame from base 1. Sequencing relied on an Illumina HiSeq 2500. Quantitative 5'-RACE with molecular barcodes was the method used to prepare the TCR beta libraries. In the paper's pipeline: To identify disease-linked TCR variants, a new computational method was used, one built on a probabilistic model of VDJ rearrangement. The public reads were reprocessed in TCRdb via fastp at Q25 and MiXCR, keeping in-frame beta chains. Entries that share a CDR3 protein sequence are merged under the most common genes and DNA. These V and J calls are TCRdb output, not the study's own analysis. The sample includes some 220,000 distinct CDR3 sequences, with around 8% observed a single time. The ten biggest clones cover around 4.8% of the sample.

The research as a whole found: A CD8+ phenotype was shown by the disease-linked clones, which were found at relatively low frequencies in peripheral blood. Blood from ankylosing spondylitis patients appeared to be characterized by a TCR beta motif composed of about 8 highly homologous amino acid variants. Some of the motif variants had been reported before in the synovial fluid and blood of reactive arthritis patients, a finding that suggests common disease-initiation mechanisms. The disease-linked clones were reported as significantly enriched in matched synovial fluid samples from ankylosing spondylitis patients.

In its sample, this clonotype was seen a few times. Its recognized antigen is unknown. Base qualities were left out, and no much larger clone turns up one base away. Sample: blood, either unsorted or a sorted T cell fraction (not recorded which). Rearrangement joined TRBV12-3 or TRBV12-4 to TRBJ2-3, and TRBD2 aligns with 7 junction nucleotides. The TCR originated in a female donor with ankylosing spondylitis or in good health (not recorded which). The nucleotide sequence is TGTGCCAGCAGTTTGACTAGCCGCACAGATACGCAGTATTTT. It translates to CASSLTSRTDTQYF.